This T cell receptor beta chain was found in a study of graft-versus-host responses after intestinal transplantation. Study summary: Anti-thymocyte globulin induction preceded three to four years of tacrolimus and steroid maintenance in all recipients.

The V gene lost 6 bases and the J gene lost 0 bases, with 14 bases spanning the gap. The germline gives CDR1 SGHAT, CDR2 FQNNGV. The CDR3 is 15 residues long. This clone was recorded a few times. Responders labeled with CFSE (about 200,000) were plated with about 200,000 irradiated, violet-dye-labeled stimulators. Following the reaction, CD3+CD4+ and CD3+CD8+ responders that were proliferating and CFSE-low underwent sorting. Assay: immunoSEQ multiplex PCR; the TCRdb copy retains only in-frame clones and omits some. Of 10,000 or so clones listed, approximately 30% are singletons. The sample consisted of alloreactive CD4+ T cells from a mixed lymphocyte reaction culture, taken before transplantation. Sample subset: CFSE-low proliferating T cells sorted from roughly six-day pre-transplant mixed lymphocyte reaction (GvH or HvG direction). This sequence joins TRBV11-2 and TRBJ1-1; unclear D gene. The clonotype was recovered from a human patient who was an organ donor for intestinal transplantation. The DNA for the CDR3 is TGTGCCAGCAGTCAAAAGGTGGTATTGAACACTGAAGCTTTCTTT. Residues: CASSQKVVLNTEAFF.